The sequence of this T cell receptor beta chain was determined in a study of blood T cell repertoires in COVID-19. Study as a whole: Researchers got acute and convalescent COVID-19 samples from the United States, Italy and Spain. From T cells, B-cell-depleted T cells, or PBMCs came the material, which was cDNA or gDNA.

CDR1 and CDR2 from the germline V gene are LGHDT and YNNKEL (reference sequence). Trimming took 2 bases from V and 1 from J; bases not matched to a gene: 11. This CDR3 is 19 amino acids long. As handled by the study authors: Quantification of nucleated cells was approximated via reference gene primer amplification. This table comes from immunoSEQ multiplex PCR, and its TCRdb copy is limited to in-frame clones, with some not included. The DNA was the basis for D and trimming; V, J and clone size are from that table. The data hold about 410,000 clones, with around 86% observed a single time. V usage is TRBV3-1 (or the pseudogene TRBV3-2) and J usage is TRBJ2-3; TRBD2 aligns across 11 bases. The receptor's source is a woman in her twenties or thirties with active or convalescent COVID-19. The sample was peripheral blood. The CDR3 DNA reads TGTGCCAGCAGCCAACTAGCGGGGGGCCTATTCGGGGGCACAGATACGCAGTATTTT. It yields the protein CASSQLAGGLFGGTDTQYF.